This T cell receptor (beta chain) was observed in a study of shared clonotypes between healthy human individuals. Study conclusions and caveats: Among donors, the sharing of clonotypes was expected to be influenced by sequencing depth. Blood was the only sampled material, and tissue repertoires likely differ. Naive CD4 clonotypes were shared across a handful of donors at about 5%.

On sorted subsets, replicate PCRs used roughly 220 ng DNA, or about 30,000 T cell genomes. TCRdb's copy holds only in-frame clones and misses some; the assay was immunoSEQ multiplex PCR. The table records millions of clones, approximately 94% of them present only once. As concerns this clone: Its antigen is currently unknown. The same CDR3 also results from other DNA sequences found in this sample.

Germline values: CDR1 SGDLS, CDR2 YYNGEE. CDR3 length: 15 amino acids. The germline V and J ends were trimmed by 0 bases and 0 bases, with 7 bases remaining between them. Terminally differentiated effector memory CD45RA+ cells were excluded by CCR7 positive selection of CD45RO-negative cells. This receptor was identified in a young man in good health. Some clones in this sample may be carry-over from other donors' samples. Sequenced sample: naive CD8+ T cells from PBMCs. The chain uses TRBV9 and TRBJ1-3; D may be TRBD1 (6 bases). The CDR3 here is CASSVAGASGNTIYF. As DNA, the CDR3 is TGTGCCAGCAGCGTAGCGGGGGCCTCTGGAAACACCATATATTTT.